Below, 18 T cell receptor beta chains from the same sample are listed, as sequenced in a study of T cells after yellow fever vaccination. TCRdb independently ran MiXCR on the 5' RACE reads; one entry per CDR3 protein. The sample carries 300,000 or so distinct CDR3 sequences, 7.5% to 9.5% recorded once. This specimen was CD4+ T cells sorted from PBMCs, taken 5 days after the yellow fever booster vaccination. These TCRs come from a man aged 18 to 35 who received the YFV17D yellow fever vaccine.

This clonotype was counted many times. V and J are TRBV5-1 and TRBJ2-7; D is unresolved. This CDR3 comprises 14 residues. Trimming cost V 4 bases and J 5 bases, with 16 bases left between them. Germline V gene lookup returns CDR1 SGHRS and CDR2 YFSETQ. Written as DNA, the CDR3 is TGCGCCAGCAGCACGCCCGTAACCCCCCACGAGCAGTACGTC. Protein product: CASSTPVTPHEQYV.

This clonotype was recorded a few times. As the CDR3 is not closed by the conserved phenylalanine or tryptophan, this likely results from a read error. V is TRBV20-1 and J is TRBJ1-3, with a tentative D call TRBD1 (6 bases). The CDR3 totals 13 residues. With 6 bases removed from V and 4 bases from J, the gap between germline ends came to 13 bases. The germline V gene has CDR1 DFQATT and CDR2 SNEGSKA (reference sequence). CDR3 sequence: CSAPWDIGNTIYI. The CDR3 DNA reads as TGCAGTGCCCCCTGGGACATCGGAAACACCATATATATT.

J is TRBJ1-2 and V is TRBV29-1, with TRBD1 as a possible D gene (6 bases). Per the germline V gene, CDR1 is SQVTM and CDR2 is ANQGSEA. V was cut by 7 bases and J by 3 bases, with 21 bases left in between. The length of the CDR3 is 15 residues. The CDR3 sequence: CSASAGAGVDYGYTF. DNA for the CDR3: TGCAGCGCCTCCGCGGGGGCAGGGGTCGACTATGGCTACACCTTC.

This clonotype was seen a few times. This chain connects TRBV6-5 to TRBJ1-1, with D perhaps TRBD1 (6 bases). The germline gives CDR1 MNHEY, CDR2 SVGAGI. The CDR3 loop spans 14 amino acids. The V gene lost 10 bases and the J gene lost 5 bases, with 20 bases spanning the gap. CDR3 nucleotide sequence: TGTGCCACCCGGGACGGAGGGGGGTGGACTGAAGCTTTCTTT. Translated, it gives CATRDGGGWTEAFF.

This clonotype was found a few times. The DNA for the CDR3 is TGTGCCAGCAACAACAACAATGAGCAGTTCTTC. The encoded protein is CASNNNNEQFF. This chain connects TRBV5-6 to TRBJ2-1; D is ambiguous. CDR3 length equals 11 residues. The V gene lost 6 bases and the J gene lost 5 bases, with 6 bases spanning the gap. Germline loops: CDR1 SGHDT, CDR2 YYEEEE.

This clonotype was seen only a few times. The rearrangement uses TRBV18 and TRBJ1-6; TRBD1 matches 8 bases. Germline trimming cut 4 bases from V and 5 bases from J; bases unmatched to any gene: 10. CDR3 length: 17 amino acids. CDR1 KGHSH and CDR2 LQKENI come from the germline V gene. The CDR3 here is CASSRPGGRGDNSPLHF. The CDR3 DNA is TGTGCCAGCTCACGACCAGGGGGCCGTGGGGATAATTCACCCCTCCACTTT.

This clonotype has only a few counts. The rearrangement links TRBV5-1 to TRBJ2-7; D possibly corresponds to TRBD1 (6 bases). Trimming removed 4 bases from V and 6 bases from J, with 17 bases in between. The germline gives CDR1 SGHRS, CDR2 YFSETQ. The CDR3 runs to 14 residues. In DNA form, the CDR3 reads TGCGCCAGCAGCACCGCCCCAGGGGAAGGCGAGCAGTACGTC. This translates into CASSTAPGEGEQYV.

The chain is built from TRBV9 and TRBJ1-2; weak D call: TRBD1 (6 bases). Trimming stripped 4 bases from V and 3 bases from J, with 25 bases between. Germline V CDR1 and CDR2: SGDLS, YYNGEE. This CDR3 spans 18 amino acids. CDR3 coding DNA: TGTGCCAGCAGCCATAAAAGGGGGGGCGCGGAGTCTCACTATGGCTACACCTTC. Protein product: CASSHKRGGAESHYGYTF.

This sequence joins TRBV5-6 and TRBJ2-2, with 7 bases aligning to TRBD2. CDR1 is SGHDT and CDR2 is YYEEEE in the germline V gene. V shed 5 bases and J 5 bases; nucleotides not matched to a gene: 12. CDR3 length: 16 residues. The CDR3 region has the DNA TGTGCCAGCAGTTCGTTTCAGCGGGGAGGTACCGGGGAGCTGTTTTTT. Amino acids: CASSSFQRGGTGELFF.

This clonotype occurred many times. The chain combines TRBV19 with TRBJ2-7; maybe TRBD1 (7 bases). Deletions cut 4 bases from V and 1 base from J, with 17 bases between. CDR3 length equals 16 residues. The V gene's germline CDR1 is LNHDA and CDR2 SQIVND (reference sequence). CDR3 sequence (DNA): TGTGCCAGTAGTAGGGGAGGAGGGGGCGCATCCTACGAGCAGTACGTC. Its protein is CASSRGGGGASYEQYV.

V and J are TRBV29-1 and TRBJ2-5; D perhaps matches TRBD1 (6 bases). The CDR3 runs to 15 residues. Germline CDR1 SQVTM, CDR2 ANQGSEA. V lost 4 bases and J lost 9, with 24 bases in between. This chain's CDR3 is CSVAHSQGQKSAQYF. The CDR3 DNA reads as TGCAGCGTTGCCCACTCCCAGGGGCAGAAGTCGGCCCAGTACTTC.

The rearrangement joins TRBV12-3 or TRBV12-4 to TRBJ2-3, with D possibly called TRBD1 or TRBD2 (5 bases each). V lost 6 bases, J lost 4 bases, and 17 bases lay in between. The CDR3 runs 15 residues. The CDR3 loop reads CASRDWTRGPDTQYF. For the CDR3, the DNA is TGTGCCAGCAGGGACTGGACGAGGGGCCCAGATACGCAGTATTTT.

This clonotype was counted between two and nine times. The rearrangement links TRBV7-9 to TRBJ1-1; no clear D gene. With 2 bases removed from V and 4 bases from J, the gap between germline ends came to 8 bases. The CDR3 is made up of 13 amino acids. Germline lookup yields CDR1 SEHNR and CDR2 FQNEAQ (reference sequence). CDR3 nucleotides: TGTGCCAGCAGCTTAACGTCGGTCACTGAAGCTTTCTTT. This codes for CASSLTSVTEAFF.

The genes are TRBV27 and TRBJ1-2; TRBD1 agrees at 9 bases. Per the germline V gene, CDR1 is MNHEY and CDR2 is SMNVEV (reference sequence). Losses at the gene ends were 6 bases for V and 4 bases for J; bases not matched to a gene: 9. The CDR3 loop spans 15 amino acids. Here the CDR3 reads CASRTPGQGLYGYTF. Written as DNA, the CDR3 is TGTGCCAGCAGGACCCCGGGACAGGGCCTCTATGGCTACACCTTC.

This clonotype was seen many times. The chain couples TRBV4-2 to TRBJ2-5; D could derive from TRBD1 or TRBD2 (6 bases each). CDR1 is LGHNA, CDR2 YNFKEQ, per germline. The CDR3 runs 18 residues. Trimming removed 0 bases at V and 6 bases at J, with 23 bases between. CDR3 coding DNA: TGTGCCAGCAGCCAAGAGGGGGGCTGGCAGGGTAAGGCTCAGACCCAGTACTTC. Protein product: CASSQEGGWQGKAQTQYF.

This chain joins TRBV6-5 and TRBJ1-6; D gene unclear. Looked up from germline, CDR1 is MNHEY and CDR2 is SVGAGI. Trimming shortened V by 6 bases and J by 0 bases, and 6 bases separated the two germline ends. The CDR3 is 14 residues long. The CDR3 DNA is TGTGCCAGCAGACAGAGCTCCTATAATTCACCCCTCCACTTT. It yields the protein CASRQSSYNSPLHF.

In its sample, this clonotype was seen a few times. The chain combines TRBV7-2 with TRBJ2-5; 13 nucleotides line up with TRBD2. There are 16 residues in the CDR3. The germline V gene has CDR1 SGHTA and CDR2 FQGNSA. With 3 bases clipped from V and 9 bases from J, the junction kept 10 bases outside the gene matches. The CDR3 nucleotides read TGTGCCAGCAGCTTGGTTAGACTAGCGGGGGGACGGGCCCAGTACTTC. Translated, it gives CASSLVRLAGGRAQYF. The variable domain in full, completed from reference TRBV7-2 and TRBJ2-5, reads GAGVSQSPSNKVTEKGKDVELRCDPISGHTALYWYRQSLGQGLEFLIYFQGNSAPDKSGLPSDRFSAERTGGSVSTLTIQRTQQEDSAVYLCASSLVRLAGGRAQYFGPGTRLLVL.

This chain joins TRBV4-2 and TRBJ2-3; 7 bases fit TRBD2. CDR3 length: 13 residues. J gave up 5 bases and V 5 bases, and 4 bases lay outside the gene matches. The germline V gene has CDR1 LGHNA and CDR2 YNFKEQ. CDR3 nucleotide sequence: TGTGCCAGCAGCGGGGGGGTTCAAGATACGCAGTATTTT. Amino acids: CASSGGVQDTQYF.